The T cell receptor (beta chain) under discussion was sequenced for a study of cytomegalovirus exposure and HLA in healthy donors. The wider study: Falling in the Caucasian-associated ancestry cluster were 80% to 90% of approximately 410 genotyped donors. Study-wide points: Certain sequence variants were highly shared and formed a cluster, and this cluster was likely a sequencing artifact.

Of note for this clone: Antigen: not known.

The length of the CDR3 is 16 residues. V dropped 1 base and J dropped 1 base, with 12 bases sitting between them. In germline, CDR1 is MGHRA, CDR2 YSYEKL. Donors were ostensibly healthy at sampling, although undocumented immune exposures were probable. The PCR was carried out with 60 Vbeta primers and 13 Jbeta primers. Methods used by the authors: The authors later counted about 80 million unique TCR beta chains, about 11 million of them shared. Sequenced by immunoSEQ multiplex PCR; TCRdb stores in-frame clones only, minus some. Clone size and V and J calls were adopted from that table, with D and trimming inferred from the DNA. The table shows 90,000 to 120,000 clones, with about 74% occurring only once.

This TCR derives from a woman in her thirties or forties in good health and CMV-seropositive. V and J are TRBV4-1 and TRBJ2-3; no definite D call. Sequences were obtained from PBMCs. The CDR3 loop is CASSQVGRQRTDTQYF. CDR3 nucleotide sequence: TGCGCCAGCAGCCAAGTGGGCAGGCAACGCACAGATACGCAGTATTTT.